Listed below are T cell receptor beta chains from one sample, sequenced in a study of T cells in narcolepsy. Clones were sequenced by immunoSEQ multiplex PCR, and TCRdb holds only the in-frame ones, with some missing. This table has more than 20,000 clones, 92% appearing once. Specimen: CD45RA- memory CD4+ T cells from PBMCs. The receptors were gathered from a human donor with narcolepsy. The CDR3 runs from the conserved cysteine through the conserved F or W. A D gene is named only where the DNA matches it firmly. Size is stated for part of the rows, as once, few or many counts, or as a class when the clone is expanded.

D gene,V gene,J gene,CDR3 length,clone size,CDR3 DNA,CDR3 protein
TRBD1,TRBV5-4,TRBJ1-4,16,once,TGTGCCAGCAGCCAAGATAACAGGGGATTAAATGAAAAACTGTTTTTT,CASSQDNRGLNEKLFF
.,TRBV6-6,TRBJ2-7,15,.,TGTGCCAGCAGTTACTCGTGGGACGGCTCCTACGAGCAGTACTTC,CASSYSWDGSYEQYF
.,TRBV27,TRBJ2-6,15,.,TGTGCCAGCAGACCCGGGGGCGCTGGGGCCAACGTCCTGACTTTC,CASRPGGAGANVLTF
.,TRBV10-1,TRBJ1-1,11,.,TGCGCCAGCACCTGGGACACTGAAGCTTTCTTT,CASTWDTEAFF
TRBD1,TRBV11-2,TRBJ2-2,15,.,TGTGCCAGCAGCTTAGATCGGCAGGGGGCCGGGGAGCTGTTTTTT,CASSLDRQGAGELFF
.,TRBV15,TRBJ2-4,17,.,TGTGCCACCAGCAGAGATTTCCTTAGAAATCCCCAGGACATTCAGTACTTC,CATSRDFLRNPQDIQYF
.,TRBV7-2,TRBJ1-3,15,.,TGTGCCAGCAGCACCCTGGCCTTCTCTGGAAACACCATATATTTT,CASSTLAFSGNTIYF
.,TRBV29-1,TRBJ1-2,13,.,TGCAGCGTTGCCCGGGACGGCAACTATGGCTACACCTTC,CSVARDGNYGYTF
.,TRBV6-5,TRBJ2-3,13,.,TGTGCCAGCAGTACCAGGGTCAGAGATACGCAGTATTTT,CASSTRVRDTQYF
.,TRBV6-5,TRBJ1-1,13,.,TGTGCCAGCAGTTACACGGTGGGCGCTGAAGCTTTCTTT,CASSYTVGAEAFF
.,TRBV12-5,TRBJ2-7,18,.,TGTGCTAGTGGCCCCTACATTCGTAGAGAGAAGGGAGCCTACGAGCAGTACTTC,CASGPYIRREKGAYEQYF
.,TRBV5-5,TRBJ1-4,15,.,TGTGCCAGCAGACCCGGCCCGGGGGAGATTGAAAAACTGTTTTTT,CASRPGPGEIEKLFF
.,TRBV6-1,TRBJ1-2,12,.,TGTGCCAGCAGTGAAAGGAACTATGGCTACACCTTC,CASSERNYGYTF
.,TRBV2,TRBJ2-3,13,.,TGTGCCAGCAGTGAAGCAGGGCAATATACGCAGTATTTT,CASSEAGQYTQYF
.,TRBV30,TRBJ1-5,14,.,TGTGCCTGGAGTGTAGGGACGGGCAATCAGCCCCAGCATTTT,CAWSVGTGNQPQHF
.,TRBV28,TRBJ1-3,17,.,TGTGCCAGCAGTTCCCCTTGGAGCCTAGTCTCTGGAAACACCATATATTTT,CASSSPWSLVSGNTIYF
.,TRBV7-2,TRBJ2-7,14,.,TGTGCCAGCAGCTTATATCCAGACTCCTACGAGCAGTACTTC,CASSLYPDSYEQYF
.,TRBV6-5,TRBJ2-7,15,.,TGTGCCAGCAGCCCCCTACGGCGGCGAGACTACGAGCAGTACTTC,CASSPLRRRDYEQYF
.,TRBV30,TRBJ1-2,12,.,TGTGCCTGGAGTGGAGGAAACTATGGCTACACCTTC,CAWSGGNYGYTF
.,TRBV10-3,TRBJ1-2,17,.,TGTGCCATCAGTGACGCAGGACCTTCAGGGAGAACCTATGGCTACACCTTC,CAISDAGPSGRTYGYTF
TRBD2,TRBV27,TRBJ2-1,18,.,TGTGCCAGCAGTTCCAACCTCGGACTAGCGGGAGCCTACAATGAGCAGTTCTTC,CASSSNLGLAGAYNEQFF
.,TRBV18,TRBJ1-2,14,.,TGTGCCAGCTCGCGGGACGGACCTAACTATGGCTACACCTTC,CASSRDGPNYGYTF
TRBD1,TRBV6-5,TRBJ2-1,15,.,TGTGCCAGCAGTTCAGGGACAGGAAACTACAATGAGCAGTTCTTC,CASSSGTGNYNEQFF
.,TRBV5-4,TRBJ1-1,13,.,TGTGCCAGCAGCTCACAGGAGAACACTGAAGCTTTCTTT,CASSSQENTEAFF
.,TRBV5-6,TRBJ1-2,15,.,TGTGCCAGCAGCTTGGCCGGGGGGTTCTTGGCTGGCTACACCTTC,CASSLAGGFLAGYTF
TRBD1,TRBV19,TRBJ2-2,16,.,TGTGCCAGTAGTATGGGGTGGGGGACAGCGACCGGGGAGCTGTTTTTT,CASSMGWGTATGELFF
.,TRBV30,TRBJ2-3,12,.,TGTGCCCACATTCGGGGCTTGGATACGCAGTATTTT,CAHIRGLDTQYF
.,TRBV6-1,TRBJ1-5,13,.,TGTGCCAGCAGAGACTACCTGGGTCAGCCCCAGCATTTT,CASRDYLGQPQHF
TRBD2,TRBV7-3,TRBJ2-2,15,.,TGTGCCAGCAGCTTAGCGGGAGCTTCTGTCGGGGAGCTGTTTTTT,CASSLAGASVGELFF
.,TRBV7-2,TRBJ2-3,14,.,TGTGCCAGCACGGGTTGGGGTAGCACAGATACGCAGTATTTT,CASTGWGSTDTQYF
TRBD1,TRBV15,TRBJ2-1,15,.,TGTGCCACCAGCTGGGACAGGGAAAAATCCAATGAGCAGTTCTTC,CATSWDREKSNEQFF
TRBD1,TRBV30,TRBJ1-2,15,.,TGTGCCTGGAGCCCGGGACAGGGGGCCCTCTATGGCTACACCTTC,CAWSPGQGALYGYTF
TRBD1,TRBV30,TRBJ1-2,13,.,TGTGCCTGGACCTTGACAGGGCATTATGGCTACACCTTC,CAWTLTGHYGYTF
TRBD1,TRBV5-4,TRBJ1-2,17,.,TGTGCCAGCAGCCCTTATACCAACCGGGACAGGGGGGCTGGCTACACCTTC,CASSPYTNRDRGAGYTF
.,TRBV5-1,TRBJ1-1,15,.,TGCGCCAGCAGCTCAGCCGGGACCGGGCGCTCTGAAGCTTTCTTT,CASSSAGTGRSEAFF
TRBD2,TRBV28,TRBJ2-1,13,.,TGTGCCAGCGGGGGGGTTCCTGTCCATGAGCAGTTCTTC,CASGGVPVHEQFF
.,TRBV7-2,TRBJ1-4,15,.,TGTGCCAGCAGCTTGGAGGGATCGACTAATGAAAAACTGTTTTTT,CASSLEGSTNEKLFF
TRBD2,TRBV14,TRBJ2-3,19,.,TGTGCCAGCAGCCACTTCAGAGGACTAGCGGAGACTAGCACAGATACGCAGTATTTT,CASSHFRGLAETSTDTQYF
.,TRBV5-1,TRBJ2-2,14,.,TGCGCCAGCAGCTTGGCTGGGGGCACCGGGGAGCTGTTTTTT,CASSLAGGTGELFF
TRBD2,TRBV29-1,TRBJ2-2,13,.,TGCAGCGCCGGGACTAGCGACAACGGGGAGCTGTTTTTT,CSAGTSDNGELFF
.,TRBV28,TRBJ1-5,12,.,TGTGCCAGCAGTGCTCCAGGTCAGCCCCAGCATTTT,CASSAPGQPQHF
.,TRBV6-1,TRBJ1-1,13,.,TGTGCCAGCAGTTCAACAGGGATCACTGAAGCTTTCTTT,CASSSTGITEAFF
TRBD1,TRBV29-1,TRBJ1-4,12,.,TGCAGCGTTGAAGAGGGGACAGGGTTTCCGTTTTTT,CSVEEGTGFPFF
TRBD2,TRBV19,TRBJ2-2,16,.,TGTGCCAGTAGTGTTACTAGCGCGAAAAACACCGGGGAGCTGTTTTTT,CASSVTSAKNTGELFF
.,TRBV9,TRBJ1-2,16,.,TGTGCCAGCAGCGTAGCTACAAGAGGGCTTGGGTATGGCTACACCTTC,CASSVATRGLGYGYTF
TRBD1,TRBV15,TRBJ1-4,17,.,TGTGCCACCAGCAGAGACGGGGACAGTACGGGAGGTGAAAAACTGTTTTTT,CATSRDGDSTGGEKLFF
.,TRBV9,TRBJ2-7,14,.,TGTGCCAGCAGCTTAGACACTCTTTCCTACGAGCAGTACTTC,CASSLDTLSYEQYF